This T cell receptor (beta chain) was profiled in a study of cytomegalovirus exposure and HLA in healthy donors (dated by TCRdb to 2015 to 2018). A note on the overall study: An earlier analysis of roughly 610 of the donors reported about 300 Gb of sequence data and 95 million to 140 million unique TCR beta sequences obtained from approximately 180 million T cells. Among roughly 400 genotyped donors of the cohort, an average of approximately 240,000 unique TCR beta nucleotide sequences was sequenced per donor, of which about 19% were non-productive. Genome-wide SNP genotypes for about three fifths of the roughly 670 donors were used in a later genetic analysis, which treated that subset as a discovery cohort. Along with the 666-subject first cohort, a separate validation cohort of around 120 different subjects was used. The study aimed to test whether cataloging public T cell receptors could reveal signatures of past pathogen exposure. Donor age, sex, ethnicity and CMV serostatus were compiled together with the repertoire data. A later analysis re-examined previously published TCR beta repertoires from roughly 720 donors and added high-resolution HLA genotyping to investigate patterns of TCR occurrence. Several DR-DQ haplotypes were treated as single units for association and clustering because of strong linkage in the cohort. About 280 gigabases of sequencing data and 70 million to 85 million unique TCR sequences were included in an early release covering about 700 HLA-typed donors. The study used immunosequencing to profile the T cell repertoires of some 600 subjects and linked those repertoires to cytomegalovirus serostatus. To predict cytomegalovirus infection status, the study combined high-throughput TCR immunosequencing, statistical association of individual TCRs with disease status, and machine learning. The later analysis used no new phenotypic data to find candidate immune exposures, relying instead on TCR beta sequences and their occurrence across donors. Typing coverage varied by locus: roughly 620-630 donors for A, B, C, DRB1 and DQB1; approximately 560 for DQA1; more than 600 for DPA1; more than 450 for DPB1. To decide whether each TCR beta V gene segment behaved as functional or pseudogenic, an earlier analysis of 587 of the donors relied on high-throughput TCR beta sequencing. All discovery cohort repertoires had been generated using a single sequencing platform. Of the roughly 400 genotyped donors, around 81% fell in the genetic ancestry cluster associated with self-reported Caucasian donors. HLA typing covered class I and class II loci at four-digit resolution. The study at large found these results: Compared with equally common non-associated chains, HLA-associated TCR beta chains in a later analysis were more clonally expanded and had lower generation probabilities. This cohort had only TCR beta chains sequenced, and the lack of alpha or paired-chain data limited which features could be detected. A later analysis found that TCR association rates varied across HLA loci, with DRB1 alleles showing the most associated TCRs and HLA-C alleles the fewest. For the cohort, immune exposure information was limited to CMV serostatus. According to a later analysis, most CMV-associated TCR beta chains appeared to be HLA-restricted, and the HLA associations seemed to be driven largely by CMV exposure. According to a later genetic analysis, donors in an Asian-associated ancestry cluster had fewer N-insertions in productive TCRs than the roughly 700-donor mean. Correlated functional status among segregating V segments might be attributable to linkage disequilibrium, but an unknown experimental factor could not be ruled out. HLA typing was unavailable for some donors at each locus, so association tests used only the typed subset. Because counts were too low, 15 to 20 rarely observed V segments, including chromosome 9 orphons, were excluded from the earlier analysis of several hundred of the donors. A group of highly shared sequence variants was considered likely to be a technical artifact of the sequencing pipeline. Roughly uniform sequencing depth across donors was assumed in presence/absence analyses, although this assumption may not hold. Broadly in line with IMGT annotations, most TCR beta V segments showed up in productive rearrangements about 87% or about 30% of the time in an earlier analysis of approximately 640 of the donors. Several of the top co-occurrence clusters appeared to be linked to parvovirus B19, influenza, CMV and Epstein-Barr virus, according to a later analysis. At a false discovery rate of 0.05, a later analysis linked 15,000 to 20,000 TCR beta sequences to specific HLA alleles. In both the original and validation cohorts, the classifier was reported to diagnose cytomegalovirus status with high specificity and sensitivity. It was suggested by the authors that the approach could potentially be generalized to other disease states and immunological phenotypes. The study gave a list of under 200 TCR beta chains associated with cytomegalovirus. Most TCR sequences were seen in very few donors, while some public TCRs were found in many individuals. Three of the identified cytomegalovirus-associated TCR beta chains were confirmed in vitro to be specific for cytomegalovirus antigens. Strong co-occurrence of HLA alleles, especially DR and DQ, made assigning TCR associations to individual alleles difficult. A further reported finding was that TCR beta sequences accurately predicted the HLA-A and HLA-B alleles for most subjects in the first cohort. An association between a missense DCLRE1C variant and V-gene and J-gene trimming of TCR beta chains was found in a later genetic analysis and replicated in an independent cohort.

The sample holds a few counts of this clone. The antigen it binds to is not known. Base qualities were left out, and no much larger clone turns up one base away. The library was produced with the immunoSEQ multiplex PCR assay. The multiplex PCR relied on a mix of 60 forward primers for TCR Vbeta segments and 13 reverse primers for TCR Jbeta segments. A multiplex PCR assay on genomic DNA amplified the CDR3 region of rearranged TCR beta genes. The Illumina HiSeq System was used to sequence the amplified TCR beta libraries as 87-base-pair reads. From the authors' description of their analysis: In a later analysis, tens of millions of unique TCR beta chains were counted across the roughly 670 repertoires, and approximately 11 million of these chains were shared by at least two donors. A nearest-neighbor algorithm error-corrected the raw reads and collapsed the reads into unique sequences, merging closely related sequences to remove PCR and sequencing errors. To assign V, D and J gene segments, CDR3 sequences were aligned to IMGT reference sequences. Each retained sequence needed at least a six-nucleotide match to both a V gene segment and a J gene segment. A rearrangement counted as productive if the CDR3 had no stop codons and remained in frame with V and J, and every other rearrangement counted as non-productive. CDR3 was defined by IMGT convention, running from the second conserved V-encoded cysteine to the conserved J-encoded phenylalanine. The earlier analysis of 500 to 750 of the donors excluded any sequence lacking an unambiguous match to a single V gene segment. In an earlier analysis of approximately 550 of the donors, V segments were called functional above 56.7% productive rearrangements and were called segregating when the between-donor standard deviation exceeded 5%. A statistical classification framework was developed to diagnose cytomegalovirus status using the catalog of TCR beta chain sequences. In a later analysis, TCR nucleotide sequences were compared against IMGT/GENE-DB human TR gene sequences so that V and J genes could be assigned. In a later analysis, CDR3 sequences and most-parsimonious VDJ recombination scenarios were assigned using the TCRdist pipeline. In a later analysis, each TCR beta chain was defined by its CDR3 amino acid sequence together with its V-gene family, and reads lacking a unique V-gene family were excluded. In a later analysis, a few hundred highly shared, low-generation-probability nucleotide sequences were removed to address suspected cross-contamination and a sequencing artifact. For each public chain, a later analysis derived a clonal expansion index from normalized ranks of inferred template counts within each repertoire. Generation probabilities in a later analysis came from a VDJ recombination model fitted to out-of-frame rearrangements, and those results were checked against IGoR. In a later analysis, TCR-TCR, TCR-HLA and TCR-CMV co-occurrence was scored with hypergeometric tests, and a repertoire-size bias correction was applied to TCR pairs. A later analysis estimated false discovery rates by permuting HLA or CMV assignments 20 times. In a later analysis, co-occurring TCRs were grouped with DBSCAN, and TCRdist sequence similarity was added when clustering was performed within HLA-allele-positive subsets. For co-occurrence clustering, repertoires with fewer than 30,000 or more than 120,000 public chains were excluded, along with a handful of repertoires with anomalous nucleotide sharing. Held by TCRdb, this immuneACCESS table contains in-frame sequences only and omits some clones. Under half of the omission traces to an unresolved V gene where checked; the cause of the rest is unknown. Clone size and V and J calls were adopted from that table, with D and trimming inferred from the DNA. This sample gives approximately 270,000 clones in total; 75% to 85% of them show up just once. The ten largest clones add up to about 0.3% of the sample.

The cohort was made up of 666 healthy bone marrow donors. At the time of sampling, all cohort members were nominally healthy, though unrecorded immune exposures were likely present. The donor was CMV seronegative and belonged to the group of 352 seronegative cohort members. A peripheral blood sample was collected from each donor, and TCR beta sequencing was performed on peripheral blood mononuclear cells. Genomic DNA was extracted from the blood cell samples with the Qiagen DNeasy Blood Extraction Kit. The sample consisted of PBMCs. This sequence was found in a girl aged 2 to 9 in good health and CMV-seronegative.

This receptor has the CDR3 CSVGAHNQPQHF. The DNA sequence is given as TGCAGCGTTGGAGCCCATAATCAGCCCCAGCATTTT. The V and J genes are TRBV29-1 and TRBJ1-5; no confident D gene assignment can be made. CDR1 SQVTM and CDR2 ANQGSEA were looked up in the germline V gene. The germline ends are 8 bases apart after V is trimmed by 4 bases and J by 4 bases. The CDR3, cysteine through phenylalanine, is 12 amino acids long. Only the CDR3 DNA is retained, 36 bases long and in frame from the first base.